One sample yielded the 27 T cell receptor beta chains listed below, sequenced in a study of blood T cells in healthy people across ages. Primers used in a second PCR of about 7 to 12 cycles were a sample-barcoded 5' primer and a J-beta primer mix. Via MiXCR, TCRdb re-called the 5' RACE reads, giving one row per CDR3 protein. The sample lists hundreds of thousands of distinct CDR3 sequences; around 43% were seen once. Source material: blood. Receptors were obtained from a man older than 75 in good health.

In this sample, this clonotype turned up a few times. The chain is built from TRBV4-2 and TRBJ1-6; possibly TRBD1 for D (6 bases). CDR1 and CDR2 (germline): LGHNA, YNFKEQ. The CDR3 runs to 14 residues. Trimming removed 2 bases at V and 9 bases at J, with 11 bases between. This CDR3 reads CASSQTTGTSPLHF. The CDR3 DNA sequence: TGTGCCAGCAGCCAAACAACAGGGACTTCACCCCTCCACTTT.

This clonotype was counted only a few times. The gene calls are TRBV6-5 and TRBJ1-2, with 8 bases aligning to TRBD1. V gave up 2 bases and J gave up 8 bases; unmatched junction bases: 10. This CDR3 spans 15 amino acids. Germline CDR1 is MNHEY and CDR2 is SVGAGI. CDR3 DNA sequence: TGTGCCAGCAGTTACGGTCGGTACAGGGGGTACGGCTACACCTTC. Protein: CASSYGRYRGYGYTF.

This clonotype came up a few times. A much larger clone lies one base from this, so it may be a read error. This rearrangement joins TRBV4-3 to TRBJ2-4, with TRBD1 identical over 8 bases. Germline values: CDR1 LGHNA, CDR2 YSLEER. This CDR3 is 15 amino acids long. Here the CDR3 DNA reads TGCGCCAGCGGCCAGCTGACAGGGGTGAGAAACATTCAGTACTTC. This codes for CASGQLTGVRNIQYF.

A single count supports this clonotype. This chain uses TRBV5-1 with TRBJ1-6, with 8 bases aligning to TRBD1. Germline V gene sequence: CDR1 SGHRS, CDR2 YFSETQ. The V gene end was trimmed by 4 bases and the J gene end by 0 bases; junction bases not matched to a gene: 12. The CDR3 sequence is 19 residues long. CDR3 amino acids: CASSPRDRRGGSYNSPLHF. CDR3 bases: TGCGCCAGCAGCCCAAGGGACAGGCGAGGGGGCTCCTATAATTCACCCCTCCACTTT.

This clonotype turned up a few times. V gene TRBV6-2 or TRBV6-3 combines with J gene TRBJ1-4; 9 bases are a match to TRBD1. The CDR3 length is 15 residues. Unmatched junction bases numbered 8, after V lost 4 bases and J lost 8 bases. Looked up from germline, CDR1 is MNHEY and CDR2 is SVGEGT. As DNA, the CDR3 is TGTGCCAGCAGTTTCGGACAGGGGATGTTGGAAAAACTGTTTTTT. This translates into CASSFGQGMLEKLFF.

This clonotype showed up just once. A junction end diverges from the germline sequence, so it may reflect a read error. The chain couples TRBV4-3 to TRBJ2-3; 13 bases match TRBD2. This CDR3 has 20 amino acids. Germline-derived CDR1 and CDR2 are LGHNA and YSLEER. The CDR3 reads CACSQELRTSGRLGTDTQYF. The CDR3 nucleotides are TGCGCCTGCAGCCAAGAGCTGCGGACTAGCGGGAGACTCGGCACAGATACGCAGTATTTT.

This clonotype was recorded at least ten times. CDR3 in amino acids: CASSVEGVETQYF. As DNA, the CDR3 is TGCGCCAGCAGCGTGGAAGGGGTCGAGACCCAGTACTTC. The chain employs TRBV5-1 and TRBJ2-5, with D possibly TRBD1 on 5 matching bases. The CDR3 has 13 residues. Trimming left V 4 bases short and J 5 bases short, with 12 bases between. CDR1 is SGHRS and CDR2 is YFSETQ in the germline V gene.

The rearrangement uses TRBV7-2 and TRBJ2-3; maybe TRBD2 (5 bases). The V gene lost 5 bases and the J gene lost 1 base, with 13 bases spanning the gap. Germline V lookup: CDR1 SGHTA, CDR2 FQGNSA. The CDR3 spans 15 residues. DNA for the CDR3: TGTGCCAGCAGCCTCAATTTGAGGGGCACAGATACGCAGTATTTT. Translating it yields CASSLNLRGTDTQYF.

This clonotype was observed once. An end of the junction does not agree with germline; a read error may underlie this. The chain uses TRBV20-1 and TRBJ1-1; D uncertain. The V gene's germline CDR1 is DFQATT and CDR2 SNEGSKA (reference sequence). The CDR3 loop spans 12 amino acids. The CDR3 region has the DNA TGCAGTGGTAGAGGGAGGGTAGGGAAAGCTTTCTTT. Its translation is CSGRGRVGKAFF.

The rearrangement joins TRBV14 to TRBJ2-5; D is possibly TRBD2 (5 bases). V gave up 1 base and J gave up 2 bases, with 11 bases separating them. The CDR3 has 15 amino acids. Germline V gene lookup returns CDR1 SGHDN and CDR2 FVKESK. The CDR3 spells CASSQVGETQETQYF. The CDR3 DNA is TGTGCCAGCAGCCAAGTTGGGGAGACGCAAGAGACCCAGTACTTC.

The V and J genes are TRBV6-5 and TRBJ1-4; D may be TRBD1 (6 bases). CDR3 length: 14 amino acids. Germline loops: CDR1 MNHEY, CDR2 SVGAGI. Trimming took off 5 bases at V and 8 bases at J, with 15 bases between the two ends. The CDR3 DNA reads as TGTGCCAGCAGTGCCACAGGGTTGGACGAAAAACTGTTTTTT. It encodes CASSATGLDEKLFF.

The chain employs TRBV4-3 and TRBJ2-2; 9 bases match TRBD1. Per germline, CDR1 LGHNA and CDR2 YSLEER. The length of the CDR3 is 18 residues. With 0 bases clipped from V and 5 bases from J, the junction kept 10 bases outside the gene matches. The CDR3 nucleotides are TGCGCCAGCAGCCAAGATTTGGGGACAGGGTCCGTTACCGGGGAGCTGTTTTTT. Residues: CASSQDLGTGSVTGELFF.

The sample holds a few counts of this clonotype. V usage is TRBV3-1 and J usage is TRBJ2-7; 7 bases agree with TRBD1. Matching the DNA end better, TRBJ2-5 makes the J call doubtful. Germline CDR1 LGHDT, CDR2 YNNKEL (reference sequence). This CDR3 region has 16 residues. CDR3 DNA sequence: TGTGCCAGCAGACCAAGGGTACAGGGGTCGGATGAGACCCAGTACTTC. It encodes CASRPRVQGSDETQYF.

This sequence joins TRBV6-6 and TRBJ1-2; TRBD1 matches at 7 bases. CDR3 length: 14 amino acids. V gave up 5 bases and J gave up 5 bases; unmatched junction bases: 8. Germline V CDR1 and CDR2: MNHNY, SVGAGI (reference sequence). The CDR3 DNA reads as TGTGCCAGCAGTCATCGGACAGGAGAGTATGGCTACACCTTC. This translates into CASSHRTGEYGYTF.

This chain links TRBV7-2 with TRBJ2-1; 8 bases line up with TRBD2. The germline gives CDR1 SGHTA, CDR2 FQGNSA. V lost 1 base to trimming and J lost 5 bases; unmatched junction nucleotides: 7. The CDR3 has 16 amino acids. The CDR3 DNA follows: TGTGCCAGCAGCTTAGTGGGTTGGCGGGGGGACAATGAGCAGTTCTTC. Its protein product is CASSLVGWRGDNEQFF.

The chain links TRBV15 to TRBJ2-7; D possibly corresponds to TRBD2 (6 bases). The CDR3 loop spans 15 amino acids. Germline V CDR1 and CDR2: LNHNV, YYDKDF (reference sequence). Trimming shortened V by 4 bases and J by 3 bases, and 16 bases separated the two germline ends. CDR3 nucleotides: TGTGCCACCAGCATCCAAGGAGGGGCTCTCTACGAGCAGTACTTC. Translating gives CATSIQGGALYEQYF.

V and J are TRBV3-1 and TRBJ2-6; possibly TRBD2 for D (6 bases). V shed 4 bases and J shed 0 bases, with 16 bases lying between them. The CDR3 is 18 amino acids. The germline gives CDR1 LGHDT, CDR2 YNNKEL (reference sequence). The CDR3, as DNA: TGTGCCAGCAGCCCGCTCAGCGGGTTTGACTCTGGGGCCAACGTCCTGACTTTC. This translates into CASSPLSGFDSGANVLTF.

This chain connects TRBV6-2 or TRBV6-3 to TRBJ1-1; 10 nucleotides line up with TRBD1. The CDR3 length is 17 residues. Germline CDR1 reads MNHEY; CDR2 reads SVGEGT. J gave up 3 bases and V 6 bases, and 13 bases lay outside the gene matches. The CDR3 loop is CASSRGTGVAAHTEAFF. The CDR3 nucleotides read TGTGCCAGCAGCCGCGGGACAGGGGTCGCTGCCCACACTGAAGCTTTCTTT.

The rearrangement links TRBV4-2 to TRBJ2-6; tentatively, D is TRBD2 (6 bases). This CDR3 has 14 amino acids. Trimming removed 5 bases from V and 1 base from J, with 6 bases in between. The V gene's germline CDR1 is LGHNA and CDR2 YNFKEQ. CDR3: CASSAGSGANVLTF. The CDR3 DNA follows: TGTGCCAGCAGCGCGGGGTCTGGGGCCAACGTCCTGACTTTC.

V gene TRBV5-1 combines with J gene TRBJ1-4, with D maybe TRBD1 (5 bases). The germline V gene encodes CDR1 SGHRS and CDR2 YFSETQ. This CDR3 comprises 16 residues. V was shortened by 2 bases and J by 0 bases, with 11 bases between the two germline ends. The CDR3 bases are TGCGCCAGCAGCTTCAATGGGGGGGCAACTAATGAAAAACTGTTTTTT. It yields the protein CASSFNGGATNEKLFF.

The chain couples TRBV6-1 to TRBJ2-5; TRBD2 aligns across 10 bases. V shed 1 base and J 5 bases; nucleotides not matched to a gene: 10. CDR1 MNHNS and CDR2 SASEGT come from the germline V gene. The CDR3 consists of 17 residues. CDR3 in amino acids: CASSEGALAGVHETQYF. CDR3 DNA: TGTGCCAGCAGTGAAGGTGCGCTAGCGGGAGTGCACGAGACCCAGTACTTC.

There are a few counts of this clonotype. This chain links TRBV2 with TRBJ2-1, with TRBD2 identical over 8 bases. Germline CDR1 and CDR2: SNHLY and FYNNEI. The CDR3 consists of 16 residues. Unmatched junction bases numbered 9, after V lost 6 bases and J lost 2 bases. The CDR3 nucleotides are TGTGCCAGCAGGGCTTTAGCGGGACTCCCCTACAATGAGCAGTTCTTC. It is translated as CASRALAGLPYNEQFF.

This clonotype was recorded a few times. The CDR3 nucleotides are TGTGCCAGCAGCTTATCGGTCACAAGGGTGGAGCAGTACTTC. Amino acid sequence: CASSLSVTRVEQYF. This chain links TRBV7-2 with TRBJ2-1; no clear D gene. Gene TRBJ2-7 matches the end of the DNA better, so the J call may be wrong. This CDR3 spans 14 amino acids. Germline CDR1 is SGHTA and CDR2 is FQGNSA.

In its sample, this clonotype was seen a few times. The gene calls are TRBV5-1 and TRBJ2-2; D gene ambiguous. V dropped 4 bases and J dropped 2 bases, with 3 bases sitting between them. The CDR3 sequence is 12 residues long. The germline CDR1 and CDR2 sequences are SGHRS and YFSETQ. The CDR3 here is CASSINTGELFF. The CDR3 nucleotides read TGCGCCAGCAGCATAAACACCGGGGAGCTGTTTTTT.

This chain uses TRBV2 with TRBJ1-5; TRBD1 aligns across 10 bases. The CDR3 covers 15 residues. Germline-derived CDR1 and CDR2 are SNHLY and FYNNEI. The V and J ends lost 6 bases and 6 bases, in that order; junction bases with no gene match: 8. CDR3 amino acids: CASRTGGSGGQPQHF. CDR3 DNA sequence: TGTGCCAGCAGGACAGGGGGCTCGGGCGGTCAGCCCCAGCATTTT.

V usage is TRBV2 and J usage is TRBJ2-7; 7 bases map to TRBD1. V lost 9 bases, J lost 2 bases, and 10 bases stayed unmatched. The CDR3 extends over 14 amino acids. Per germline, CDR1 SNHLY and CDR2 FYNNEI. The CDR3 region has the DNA TGTGCCAGTATTTCCCCTACAGGGGCCTACGAGCAGTACTTC. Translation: CASISPTGAYEQYF.

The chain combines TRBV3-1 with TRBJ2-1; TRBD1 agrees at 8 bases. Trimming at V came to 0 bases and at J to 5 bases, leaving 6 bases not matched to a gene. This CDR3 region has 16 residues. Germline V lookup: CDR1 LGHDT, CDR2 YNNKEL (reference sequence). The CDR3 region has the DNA TGTGCCAGCAGCCAAGAAGGCCAGGGGGCACACAATGAGCAGTTCTTC. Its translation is CASSQEGQGAHNEQFF.